The 24 T cell receptor beta chains given below trace back to one sample, sequenced in a study of blood T cell repertoires in COVID-19. Only in-frame clones appear in the TCRdb table, and some are missing; sequencing was by immunoSEQ multiplex PCR. The sample shows a few hundred thousand clones, 88% of them seen only once. Source material: peripheral blood. These receptors were taken from a woman aged 25-40 years with COVID-19, enrolled during active disease.

The rearrangement links TRBV15 to TRBJ2-7; TRBD2 aligns across 7 bases. V lost 5 bases to trimming and J lost 3 bases; unmatched junction nucleotides: 10. The CDR3 consists of 15 residues. The germline gives CDR1 LNHNV, CDR2 YYDKDF (reference sequence). In DNA, the CDR3 is TGTGCCACCAGCTCGGAGACGGCGGGGGTCTACGAGCAGTACTTC. As protein: CATSSETAGVYEQYF. The whole variable domain, filled in from reference TRBV15 and TRBJ2-7, reads DAMVIQNPRYQVTQFGKPVTLSCSQTLNHNVMYWYQQKSSQAPKLLFHYYDKDFNNEADTPDNFQSRRPNTSFCFLDIRSPGLGDTAMYLCATSSETAGVYEQYFGPGTRLTVT.

The chain has TRBV7-9 and TRBJ1-5; tentatively, D is TRBD1 (5 bases). Germline loops: CDR1 SEHNR, CDR2 FQNEAQ (reference sequence). V was cut by 5 bases and J by 11 bases, with 13 bases left in between. CDR3 length: 12 amino acids. The CDR3 region is CASSRDSGAQHF. Here the CDR3 DNA reads TGTGCCAGCAGCAGAGACTCGGGGGCCCAGCATTTT.

This clone was seen only once. The chain has TRBV7-9 and TRBJ2-1, with D possibly TRBD1 on 6 matching bases. V dropped 7 bases and J dropped 9 bases, with 16 bases sitting between them. In germline, CDR1 is SEHNR, CDR2 FQNEAQ (reference sequence). The CDR3 covers 13 residues. CDR3 nucleotide sequence: TGTGCCAGCACCTCTAACAGGGTAGTTGAGCAGTTCTTC. This gives the protein CASTSNRVVEQFF.

The gene calls are TRBV19 and TRBJ1-2; D might be TRBD1 (5 bases). From germline, CDR1 is LNHDA and CDR2 SQIVND (reference sequence). The CDR3 consists of 13 residues. The germline V and J ends were trimmed by 4 bases and 5 bases, with 11 bases remaining between them. The DNA for the CDR3 is TGTGCCAGTAGTAGGGGCACTGGGTATGGCTACACCTTC. It specifies CASSRGTGYGYTF.

This rearrangement joins TRBV18 to TRBJ2-2; TRBD1 matches at 7 bases. The CDR3 extends over 14 amino acids. The V gene's germline CDR1 is KGHSH and CDR2 LQKENI. Trimming took 8 bases from V and 6 from J; bases not matched to a gene: 9. The CDR3 reads CASLLQGGAGELFF. CDR3 sequence (DNA): TGTGCCAGCCTCCTCCAAGGGGGCGCCGGGGAGCTGTTTTTT.

This clone was seen a handful of times. This rearrangement joins TRBV3-1 (or the pseudogene TRBV3-2) to TRBJ1-2; D unclear. The CDR3 covers 14 residues. Trimming took 0 bases from V and 7 from J, leaving 12 bases between them. Germline-derived CDR1 and CDR2 are LGHDT and YNNKEL (reference sequence). CDR3 bases: TGTGCCAGCAGCCAAGAGATTGCCGGAGTTGGCTACACCTTC. Its translation: CASSQEIAGVGYTF.

The chain carries TRBV7-2 and TRBJ1-6; D unresolved. The V gene's germline CDR1 is SGHTA and CDR2 FQGNSA. The CDR3 runs to 13 residues. The ends were cut back, 4 bases at V and 12 bases at J, with 13 bases in the middle. The CDR3 DNA sequence: TGTGCCAGCAGCTACGACTATAAATTACCCCTCCACTTT. Protein: CASSYDYKLPLHF.

The genes are TRBV15 and TRBJ2-3; 10 nucleotides agree with TRBD2. Germline V gene sequence: CDR1 LNHNV, CDR2 YYDKDF (reference sequence). The CDR3 extends over 21 amino acids. With V trimmed by 4 bases and J by 2 bases, 21 bases remained unmatched. The DNA of the CDR3 is TGTGCCACCAGCACCCCCTCGCGGGCTAGCGGGGGCCTTAGGGTCACAGATACGCAGTATTTT. Encoded protein: CATSTPSRASGGLRVTDTQYF.

V usage is TRBV5-6 and J usage is TRBJ1-2; a weak D match, TRBD1 (6 bases). The germline V and J ends were trimmed by 4 bases and 2 bases, with 12 bases remaining between them. Germline loops: CDR1 SGHDT, CDR2 YYEEEE. The CDR3 loop spans 14 amino acids. The CDR3 nucleotides are TGTGCCAGCAGCCGTCGGGGGGCAAACTATGGCTACACCTTC. Encoded protein: CASSRRGANYGYTF.

The J gene is TRBJ2-5, the V gene TRBV7-2; 8 bases are shared with TRBD2. J was trimmed by 4 bases and V by 4 bases; bases with no gene match: 8. CDR1 is SGHTA and CDR2 is FQGNSA in the germline V gene. The CDR3 is 15 residues long. CDR3 bases: TGTGCCAGCAGCTCAGGACGGGGGGGCGTAGAGACCCAGTACTTC. Translating gives CASSSGRGGVETQYF.

The gene calls are TRBV29-1 and TRBJ1-2; 7 nucleotides match TRBD1. The junction had 15 bases not matched to a gene; V was cut back by 4 bases and J by 1 base. The CDR3 has 17 amino acids. CDR1 and CDR2 from the germline V gene are SQVTM and ANQGSEA. In DNA, the CDR3 is TGCAGCGTTGTGGGGACAGACCCTCAAATGGGTAACTATGGCTACACCTTC. It yields the protein CSVVGTDPQMGNYGYTF.

The table lists this clone with a few counts. The chain carries TRBV5-1 and TRBJ1-5, with D perhaps TRBD1 (6 bases). V was trimmed by 9 bases and J by 2 bases, leaving 12 bases between them. CDR1 is SGHRS, CDR2 YFSETQ, per germline. The CDR3 has 13 amino acids. The CDR3 DNA reads as TGCGCCATCCGGGACAACCGCAATCAGCCCCAGCATTTT. Translation: CAIRDNRNQPQHF.

In its sample, this clone was seen once. This chain links TRBV5-6 with TRBJ1-1; maybe TRBD1 (6 bases). CDR1 is SGHDT, CDR2 YYEEEE, per germline. Trimming took off 0 bases at V and 1 base at J, with 7 bases between the two ends. The CDR3 loop spans 14 amino acids. CDR3 loop: CASSLEDRNTEAFF. As DNA, the CDR3 is TGTGCCAGCAGCTTGGAGGACAGGAACACTGAAGCTTTCTTT.

The V and J genes are TRBV29-1 and TRBJ2-1, with TRBD1 matching 9 bases. This CDR3 is 12 amino acids long. V was pared by 8 bases and J by 8 bases, with 7 bases of the junction left unmatched. The germline V gene has CDR1 SQVTM and CDR2 ANQGSEA. CDR3 coding DNA: TGCAGCACCCCACAGGGGGCCTATGAGCAGTTCTTC. Translation: CSTPQGAYEQFF.

The V gene is TRBV18, the J gene TRBJ1-2; no firm D call. Germline V gene data show CDR1 as KGHSH and CDR2 as LQKENI. The germline V and J ends were trimmed by 3 bases and 8 bases, with 10 bases remaining between them. CDR3 length: 12 amino acids. The CDR3 sequence: CASSPETRGYTF. The CDR3 region has the DNA TGTGCCAGCTCACCGGAGACTCGGGGCTACACCTTC.

This chain uses TRBV6-5 with TRBJ1-3, with D uncertain. The ends were cut back, 0 bases at V and 5 bases at J, with 11 bases in the middle. The CDR3 has 15 residues. Germline V gives CDR1 MNHEY, CDR2 SVGAGI. The CDR3 DNA is TGTGCCAGCAGTTACTCCCTCCAGGTTCGAAACACCATATATTTT. It yields the protein CASSYSLQVRNTIYF.

About this clone: This specimen includes other DNA sequences encoding the same CDR3. The rearrangement joins TRBV2 to TRBJ2-5, with 8 bases fitting TRBD1. The length of the CDR3 is 12 residues. Germline V gives CDR1 SNHLY, CDR2 FYNNEI. Trimming cost V 6 bases and J 5 bases; bases outside gene matches: 2. CDR3 nucleotide sequence: TGTGCCAGCAGAGACAGGGGTGAGACCCAGTACTTC. Translated, it gives CASRDRGETQYF.

V usage is TRBV3-1 (or the pseudogene TRBV3-2) and J usage is TRBJ1-2; D is unclear. The V gene lost 0 bases and the J gene lost 4 bases, with 15 bases spanning the gap. The germline V gene has CDR1 LGHDT and CDR2 YNNKEL (reference sequence). This CDR3 is 16 amino acids long. The CDR3 protein is CASSQDLEVSGYGYTF. As DNA, the CDR3 is TGTGCCAGCAGCCAAGATCTTGAGGTTAGTGGCTATGGCTACACCTTC.

This chain links TRBV9 with TRBJ2-3; 11 bases are shared with TRBD2. The CDR3 consists of 15 residues. After removal of 0 bases from V and 7 bases from J, the junction contained 4 bases not matched to a gene. Germline CDR1 is SGDLS and CDR2 is YYNGEE. This CDR3 is CASSVGTSGLNTQYF. The CDR3 nucleotides read TGTGCCAGCAGCGTAGGGACTAGCGGGCTTAATACGCAGTATTTT.

The genes are TRBV12-3 or TRBV12-4 and TRBJ2-1; no reliable D call. V lost 1 base, J lost 6 bases, and 7 bases lay in between. CDR3 size: 13 residues. The CDR3: CASSLVGGNEQFF. The CDR3 DNA follows: TGTGCCAGCAGTTTAGTCGGCGGCAATGAGCAGTTCTTC.

Notes on this clone: Other DNA sequences in the sample encode the same CDR3. CDR3 bases: TGTGCCAGCAGTCTAGACAGGGTTACTGAAGCTTTCTTT. Its protein product is CASSLDRVTEAFF. The chain joins TRBV6-5 to TRBJ1-1, with 7 bases identical to TRBD1. The CDR3 runs to 13 residues. CDR1 is MNHEY and CDR2 is SVGAGI in the germline V gene. The V gene end was trimmed by 5 bases and the J gene end by 5 bases; junction bases not matched to a gene: 5.

The chain links TRBV19 to TRBJ2-5, with 7 positions matching TRBD1. CDR1 and CDR2 from the germline V gene are LNHDA and SQIVND (reference sequence). V lost 4 bases, J lost 3 bases, and 5 bases stayed unmatched. CDR3 length equals 14 residues. The DNA of the CDR3 is TGTGCCAGTAGTAAGACAGGGATGGAAGAGACCCAGTACTTC. Amino acids: CASSKTGMEETQYF.

There are a few counts of this clone. The gene calls are TRBV6-5 and TRBJ2-5; TRBD2 is a possible D gene (6 bases). The V gene's germline CDR1 is MNHEY and CDR2 SVGAGI. V was clipped by 0 bases and J by 5 bases, with 10 bases between them. This CDR3 has 14 amino acids. In DNA, the CDR3 is TGTGCCAGCAGTTACTCCGGGAGTTCGGAGACCCAGTACTTC. Residues: CASSYSGSSETQYF.

This chain uses TRBV11-3 with TRBJ2-2; D gene uncertain. Germline CDR1 is SGHNT and CDR2 is YENEEA. This CDR3 is 13 amino acids long. The V end was cut by 4 bases, the J end by 4 bases, with 7 bases between. CDR3: CASSSSTTGELFF. The CDR3 DNA is TGTGCCAGCAGCTCGTCTACCACCGGGGAGCTGTTTTTT.